This is a list of T cell receptor beta chains from one sample in a study of T cell repertoires in cytomegalovirus infection. TCRdb redid the calling of the reads with MiXCR, one entry per CDR3 protein. The sample lists about 360,000 distinct CDR3 sequences, roughly 20% occurring once. Sequenced sample: PBMCs. The receptors here all came from a human donor in good health (CMV status not recorded). Some clones in this sample may be carry-over from other donors' samples. The conserved cysteine and the conserved F or W are not part of the CDR3 here. The order of the fields is D gene, V gene, J gene, CDR3 protein. The D gene is left open where the match is weak.

D: TRBD2; V: TRBV12-3/TRBV12-4; J: TRBJ2-1; CDR3: ASRMKSGMRTHNEQF
D: .; V: TRBV7-8; J: TRBJ2-3; CDR3: ASSLYGIRTDTQY
D: TRBD1; V: TRBV7-9; J: TRBJ2-5; CDR3: ASERQGQETQY
D: TRBD2; V: TRBV6-5; J: TRBJ2-1; CDR3: ASSSRLAGYNEQF
D: .; V: TRBV6-2/TRBV6-3; J: TRBJ2-3; CDR3: ASSKTGTSTDTQY
D: .; V: TRBV20-1; J: TRBJ2-5; CDR3: SADGQGGETQY
D: .; V: TRBV18; J: TRBJ2-7; CDR3: ASSPNKDTYEQY
D: .; V: TRBV6-1; J: TRBJ1-1; CDR3: ASSESPGTEAF
D: TRBD1; V: TRBV29-1; J: TRBJ2-3; CDR3: SGDSSTDTQY
D: .; V: TRBV29-1; J: TRBJ2-7; CDR3: SVGDPRDEQY
D: TRBD1; V: TRBV5-1; J: TRBJ2-7; CDR3: ASSQDRPHEQY
D: .; V: TRBV20-1; J: TRBJ2-2; CDR3: SARVLIPGRSNTGELF
D: .; V: TRBV7-2; J: TRBJ2-3; CDR3: ASSFRSAHTDTQY
D: .; V: TRBV15; J: TRBJ2-5; CDR3: ATSRDPSGETQY
D: TRBD1; V: TRBV7-8; J: TRBJ1-5; CDR3: ASSLRRTGNQPQH
D: TRBD1; V: TRBV10-3; J: TRBJ2-7; CDR3: AIRGQGGGEQY
D: .; V: TRBV27; J: TRBJ1-1; CDR3: ASGGGRTEAF
D: .; V: TRBV12-3/TRBV12-4; J: TRBJ1-1; CDR3: ASSLAGKGNTEAF
D: .; V: TRBV25-1; J: TRBJ1-2; CDR3: ASSDYWTSNTYGYT
D: .; V: TRBV18; J: TRBJ2-3; CDR3: ASSPAYSTDTQY
D: .; V: TRBV20-1; J: TRBJ2-7; CDR3: SARGAGGYEQY
D: .; V: TRBV25-1; J: TRBJ2-3; CDR3: ASSNTNTQY
D: TRBD2; V: TRBV6-2/TRBV6-3; J: TRBJ2-1; CDR3: ATAASLAGAVGEQF
D: .; V: TRBV6-2/TRBV6-3; J: TRBJ2-5; CDR3: ASSYRLQETQY
D: TRBD1; V: TRBV12-3/TRBV12-4; J: TRBJ2-1; CDR3: ASTIRDRSHNEQF
D: .; V: TRBV7-6; J: TRBJ2-5; CDR3: ASSLVRVSETQY
D: TRBD2; V: TRBV7-9; J: TRBJ2-1; CDR3: ASSPGTSGREEQF
D: .; V: TRBV20-1; J: TRBJ2-7; CDR3: SAQEAVNSYEQY
D: .; V: TRBV19; J: TRBJ1-3; CDR3: ATMTDSGNTIY
D: .; V: TRBV20-1; J: TRBJ1-5; CDR3: SARAGTANQPQH
D: .; V: TRBV5-5; J: TRBJ1-6; CDR3: ASSLLGPTSNSPLH
D: TRBD1; V: TRBV7-6; J: TRBJ2-1; CDR3: ASSLGAGTETNEQF
D: .; V: TRBV24-1; J: TRBJ2-1; CDR3: ATSDSGDYNEQF
D: .; V: TRBV3-1; J: TRBJ1-3; CDR3: ASSQGTDGNTIY
D: .; V: TRBV7-6; J: TRBJ1-1; CDR3: ASSLDGRRIEAF
D: TRBD2; V: TRBV10-3; J: TRBJ2-1; CDR3: AISSSGRLGDEQF
D: .; V: TRBV12-3/TRBV12-4; J: TRBJ1-1; CDR3: ASRRQRGTEAF
D: .; V: TRBV3-1; J: TRBJ1-1; CDR3: ASSQEQVWLDEAF
D: TRBD2; V: TRBV20-1; J: TRBJ2-1; CDR3: SAYTGTSGYNEQF
D: .; V: TRBV7-8; J: TRBJ2-7; CDR3: ASSLLPSQSIEQY
D: .; V: TRBV7-2; J: TRBJ1-2; CDR3: ASSWDGGEGYGYT
D: TRBD1; V: TRBV5-1; J: TRBJ2-4; CDR3: ASSRTGSATRGKNIQY
D: .; V: TRBV20-1; J: TRBJ2-3; CDR3: SARGDTKSTDTQY
D: .; V: TRBV27; J: TRBJ2-2; CDR3: ASTTFKRKNTGELF
D: .; V: TRBV12-3/TRBV12-4; J: TRBJ1-1; CDR3: ASSLLSMNTEAF
D: .; V: TRBV28; J: TRBJ1-2; CDR3: ASSLALTGRGGYT
D: .; V: TRBV6-1; J: TRBJ2-2; CDR3: ATLAAGELF
D: .; V: TRBV12-3/TRBV12-4; J: TRBJ2-7; CDR3: ASSRSGTGYEQY
D: .; V: TRBV7-6; J: TRBJ2-3; CDR3: ASSPRTRGATDTQY
D: .; V: TRBV6-5; J: TRBJ2-3; CDR3: ASSYYTGADTQY
D: TRBD2; V: TRBV11-2; J: TRBJ2-1; CDR3: ASSRLAEVSYNEQF
D: TRBD1; V: TRBV7-8; J: TRBJ1-1; CDR3: ASSLVGQENTEAF
D: .; V: TRBV29-1; J: TRBJ2-1; CDR3: SANRVVAAYNEQF
D: TRBD2; V: TRBV11-2; J: TRBJ2-1; CDR3: ASSYTQLAGVDEQF
D: .; V: TRBV5-6; J: TRBJ2-7; CDR3: ASSRRWDLTYEQY
D: .; V: TRBV20-1; J: TRBJ1-6; CDR3: SARRGGSYNSPLH
D: .; V: TRBV5-5; J: TRBJ1-6; CDR3: ASSLTADSPLH